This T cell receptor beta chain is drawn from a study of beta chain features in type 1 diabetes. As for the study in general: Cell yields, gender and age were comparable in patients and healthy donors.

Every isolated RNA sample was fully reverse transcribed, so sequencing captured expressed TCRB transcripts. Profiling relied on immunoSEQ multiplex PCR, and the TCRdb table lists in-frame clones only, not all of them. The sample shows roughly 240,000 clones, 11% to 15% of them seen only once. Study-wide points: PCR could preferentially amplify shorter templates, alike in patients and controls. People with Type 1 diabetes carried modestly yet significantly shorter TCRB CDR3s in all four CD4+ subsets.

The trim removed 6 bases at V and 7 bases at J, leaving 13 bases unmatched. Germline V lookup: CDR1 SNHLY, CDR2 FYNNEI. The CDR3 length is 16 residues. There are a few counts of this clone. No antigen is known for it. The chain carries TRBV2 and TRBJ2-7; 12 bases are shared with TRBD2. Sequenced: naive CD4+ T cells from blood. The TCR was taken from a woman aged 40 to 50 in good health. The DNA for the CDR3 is TGTGCCAGCAGCTCCTCATCTAGCGGGGGGGCGTGGGAGCAGTACTTC. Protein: CASSSSSSGGAWEQYF.